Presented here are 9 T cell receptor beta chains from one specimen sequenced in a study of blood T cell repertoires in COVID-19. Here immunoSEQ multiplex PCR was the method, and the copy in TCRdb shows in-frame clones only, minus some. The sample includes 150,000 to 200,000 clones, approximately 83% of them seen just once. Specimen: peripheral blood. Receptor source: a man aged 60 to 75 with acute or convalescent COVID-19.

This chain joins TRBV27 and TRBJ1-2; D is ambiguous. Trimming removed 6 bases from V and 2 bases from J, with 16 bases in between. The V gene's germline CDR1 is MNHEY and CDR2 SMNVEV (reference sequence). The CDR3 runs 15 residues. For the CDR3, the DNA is TGTGCCAGCAGCAGCGAGAGGACGGGGAACTATGGCTACACCTTC. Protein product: CASSSERTGNYGYTF.

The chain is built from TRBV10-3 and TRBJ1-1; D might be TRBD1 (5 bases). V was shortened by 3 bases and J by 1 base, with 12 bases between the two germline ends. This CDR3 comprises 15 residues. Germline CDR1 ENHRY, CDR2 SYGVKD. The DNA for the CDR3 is TGTGCCATCAGTGAAAAAGGGGAGGGGAACACTGAAGCTTTCTTT. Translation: CAISEKGEGNTEAFF.

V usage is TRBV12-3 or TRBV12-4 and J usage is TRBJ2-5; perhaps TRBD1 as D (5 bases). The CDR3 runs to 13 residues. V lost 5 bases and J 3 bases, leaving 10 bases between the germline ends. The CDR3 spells CASSPGHEETQYF. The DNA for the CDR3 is TGTGCCAGCAGTCCTGGACATGAAGAGACCCAGTACTTC.

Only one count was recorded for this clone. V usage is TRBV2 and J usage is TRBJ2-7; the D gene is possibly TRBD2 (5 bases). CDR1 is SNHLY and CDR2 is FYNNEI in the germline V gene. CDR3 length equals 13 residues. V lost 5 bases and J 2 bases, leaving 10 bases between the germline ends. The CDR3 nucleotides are TGTGCCAGCAGTTTTGGACTCCCCTACGAGCAGTACTTC. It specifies CASSFGLPYEQYF.

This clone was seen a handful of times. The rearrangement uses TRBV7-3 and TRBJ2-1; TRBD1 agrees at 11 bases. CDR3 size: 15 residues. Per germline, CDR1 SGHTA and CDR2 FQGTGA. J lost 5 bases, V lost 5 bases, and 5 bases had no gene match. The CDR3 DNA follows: TGTGCCAGCAGCCGGGGACAGGGGGGAAACAATGAGCAGTTCTTC. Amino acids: CASSRGQGGNNEQFF.

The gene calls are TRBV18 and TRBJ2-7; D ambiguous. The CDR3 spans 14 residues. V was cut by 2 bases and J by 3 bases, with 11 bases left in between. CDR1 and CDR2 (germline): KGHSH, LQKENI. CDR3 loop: CASSPFEDFYEQYF. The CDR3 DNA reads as TGTGCCAGCTCACCATTCGAAGACTTCTACGAGCAGTACTTC.

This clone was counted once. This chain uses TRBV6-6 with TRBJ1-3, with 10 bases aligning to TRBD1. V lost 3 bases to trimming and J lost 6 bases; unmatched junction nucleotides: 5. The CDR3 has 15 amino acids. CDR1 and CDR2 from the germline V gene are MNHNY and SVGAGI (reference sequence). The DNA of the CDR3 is TGTGCCAGCAGTTATGGGGGACAGGGGACAAACACCATATATTTT. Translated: CASSYGGQGTNTIYF.

The CDR3 DNA reads TGTGCCAGCAGCGCCGGGACTAGCGGATACAATGAGCAGTTCTTC. It encodes CASSAGTSGYNEQFF. The rearrangement joins TRBV6-4 to TRBJ2-1; 11 nucleotides line up with TRBD2. Per the germline V gene, CDR1 is MRHNA and CDR2 is SNTAGT. J was trimmed by 4 bases and V by 6 bases; bases with no gene match: 5. The CDR3 sequence is 15 residues long.

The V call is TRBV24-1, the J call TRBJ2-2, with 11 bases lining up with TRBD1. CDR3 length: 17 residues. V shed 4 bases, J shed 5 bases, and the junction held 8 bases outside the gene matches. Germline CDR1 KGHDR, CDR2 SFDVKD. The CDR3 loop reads CATSDPSDRGRTGELFF. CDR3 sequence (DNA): TGTGCCACCAGTGACCCTTCGGACAGGGGGCGGACCGGGGAGCTGTTTTTT.